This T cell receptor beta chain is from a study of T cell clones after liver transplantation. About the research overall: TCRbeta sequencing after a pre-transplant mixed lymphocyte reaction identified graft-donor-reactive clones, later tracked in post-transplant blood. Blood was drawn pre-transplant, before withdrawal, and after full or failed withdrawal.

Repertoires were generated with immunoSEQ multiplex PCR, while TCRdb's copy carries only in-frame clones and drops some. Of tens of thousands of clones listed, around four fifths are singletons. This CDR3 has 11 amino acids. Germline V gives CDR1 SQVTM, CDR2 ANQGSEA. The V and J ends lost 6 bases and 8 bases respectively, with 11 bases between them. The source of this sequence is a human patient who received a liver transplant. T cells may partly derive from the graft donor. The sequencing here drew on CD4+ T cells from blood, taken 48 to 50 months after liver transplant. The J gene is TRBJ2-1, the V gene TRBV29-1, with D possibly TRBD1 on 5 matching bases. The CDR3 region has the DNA TGCAGCGTCATGACAGTGTATGAGCAGTTCTTC. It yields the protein CSVMTVYEQFF.